This T cell receptor (beta chain) was documented in a study of blood T cell repertoires in COVID-19. Clones were read by immunoSEQ multiplex PCR, and TCRdb kept only the in-frame ones, dropping some. Seen here are around 380,000 clones, 81% observed once, and the top ten hold roughly 1.1%. Germline V gene lookup returns CDR1 MNHNY and CDR2 SVGAGI (reference sequence). V shed 3 bases and J shed 4 bases, with 10 bases lying between them. The CDR3 has 14 residues. The source material was peripheral blood. V is TRBV6-6 and J is TRBJ1-5; TRBD1 is a possible D gene (6 bases). This TCR came from a human donor with acute or convalescent COVID-19. The donor label of this sample is uncertain. The DNA for the CDR3 is TGTGCCAGCAGTTATGAAGGGACAAATCAGCCCCAGCATTTT. Translation: CASSYEGTNQPQHF.